This T cell receptor (beta chain) was recorded in a study of blood T cell repertoires in COVID-19. The overall study: Samples of COVID-19 (acute and convalescent) were obtained from the United States, Italy and Spain. Nucleic acid was either cDNA or gDNA, and it came from T cells, B-cell-depleted T cells, or PBMCs.

As originally analysed: Cell counts per sample came from amplifying reference gene primers. The table came from immunoSEQ multiplex PCR; TCRdb's copy has only in-frame clones and leaves some out. From that table come the V and J calls and clone size; the DNA was used to work out D and trimming. Of around 97,000 clones listed, over 65% are singletons. With 0 bases removed from V and 8 bases from J, the gap between germline ends came to 17 bases. CDR1 and CDR2 (germline): SGDLS, YYNGEE. The CDR3 sequence is 15 residues long. The receptor comes from a human donor in a cohort sampled during active COVID-19. The rearrangement uses TRBV9 and TRBJ1-2, with D unresolved. Specimen: peripheral blood. The CDR3 is CASSVGEKREAGYTF. Here the CDR3 DNA reads TGTGCCAGCAGCGTAGGAGAAAAACGGGAAGCGGGCTACACCTTC.